A single sample gave rise to the 23 T cell receptor beta chains below, sequenced in a study of post-analysis software for immune sequencing data. Notes on the study in general: In patients, TRBV5-6, TRBV5-1 and TRBV20-1 belonged to four or five TRBV segments found more frequently than in controls.

The antigens of these receptors remain unknown. Carried by the TCR beta cDNA libraries were unique molecular identifiers. TCRdb fed the PCR reads into MiXCR, producing one record per CDR3 protein. The data contain under 900,000 distinct CDR3 sequences, around 53% of them singletons. The sample comprised blood. The source is a girl under 18 with multiple sclerosis.

This clonotype showed up just a few times. This rearrangement joins TRBV18 to TRBJ2-7; 8 bases are a match to TRBD1. In germline, CDR1 is KGHSH, CDR2 LQKENI. V was clipped by 5 bases and J by 0 bases; unmatched bases: 18. The CDR3 totals 19 residues. CDR3 nucleotides: TGTGCCAGCTCAAGCGATAGTGGACAGGGAGGCCACAGCTCCTACGAGCAGTACTTC. This sequence encodes CASSSDSGQGGHSSYEQYF.

This clonotype has a handful of counts. The J gene is TRBJ2-5, the V gene TRBV5-5; unclear D gene. This CDR3 is built from 12 residues. CDR1 and CDR2 (germline): SGHKS, YYEKEE (reference sequence). The V gene lost 6 bases and the J gene lost 3 bases, with 9 bases spanning the gap. The CDR3 coding sequence is TGTGCCAGCAACTCCCCCAAAGAGACCCAGTACTTC. Protein sequence: CASNSPKETQYF.

The chain carries TRBV6-2 or TRBV6-3 and TRBJ2-3, with D possibly being TRBD1 (5 bases). Germline CDR1 MNHEY, CDR2 SVGEGT. V was clipped by 2 bases and J by 3 bases, with 18 bases between them. CDR3 length: 17 residues. The CDR3 sequence: CASSYPTVVWSTDTQYF. Here the CDR3 DNA reads TGTGCCAGCAGTTACCCGACAGTAGTTTGGTCGACAGATACGCAGTATTTT.

The chain employs TRBV3-1 and TRBJ1-1, with 11 bases identical to TRBD1. CDR3 size: 14 residues. The germline V gene encodes CDR1 LGHDT and CDR2 YNNKEL (reference sequence). V lost 3 bases to trimming and J lost 11 bases; unmatched junction nucleotides: 8. CDR3 region: CASSQGTGGWMAFF. The CDR3 DNA sequence: TGTGCCAGCAGCCAGGGGACAGGGGGTTGGATGGCTTTCTTT.

This chain joins TRBV27 and TRBJ2-7; 7 nucleotides line up with TRBD1. Trimming removed 7 bases from V and 7 bases from J; junction bases left unmatched: 16. CDR3 length: 15 amino acids. Germline assignment: CDR1 MNHEY and CDR2 SMNVEV (reference sequence). In DNA form, the CDR3 reads TGTGCCAGCATATCTTCCCAGACAGGGTTAGGAGAGCAGTACTTC. Encoded protein: CASISSQTGLGEQYF.

The chain combines TRBV12-3 or TRBV12-4 with TRBJ2-3, with D uncertain. Trimming shortened V by 3 bases and J by 7 bases, and 14 bases separated the two germline ends. This CDR3 is 14 amino acids long. The CDR3 DNA reads as TGTGCCAGCAGTTTTGTACCCCCAACGAATACGCAGTATTTT. Translated: CASSFVPPTNTQYF.

V and J are TRBV6-1 and TRBJ1-6, with TRBD1 identical over 8 bases. The trim removed 6 bases at V and 7 bases at J, leaving 8 bases unmatched. Looked up from germline, CDR1 is MNHNS and CDR2 is SASEGT. The CDR3 sequence is 15 residues long. CDR3 nucleotide sequence: TGTGCCAGCAGAGATACAGGGGGAGACAATTCACCCCTCCACTTT. It yields the protein CASRDTGGDNSPLHF.

This chain links TRBV20-1 with TRBJ1-1; 8 positions match TRBD1. The CDR3 is 14 residues long. J was trimmed by 4 bases and V by 1 base; bases with no gene match: 5. Germline V lookup: CDR1 DFQATT, CDR2 SNEGSKA (reference sequence). In nucleotides, the CDR3 is TGCAGTGCTAGAGCAGGGGGCCGGAGCACTGAAGCTTTCTTT. This encodes CSARAGGRSTEAFF.

The rearrangement uses TRBV5-1 and TRBJ1-2; tentatively, D is TRBD1 (5 bases). Looked up from germline, CDR1 is SGHRS and CDR2 is YFSETQ. The germline V and J ends were trimmed by 2 bases and 5 bases, with 13 bases remaining between them. This CDR3 comprises 14 residues. Here the CDR3 DNA reads TGCGCCAGCAGCTTCGCGGAAGAGGGGTATGGCTACACCTTC. It is translated as CASSFAEEGYGYTF.

This clonotype was counted only a few times. The genes are TRBV6-5 and TRBJ1-1, with D perhaps TRBD1 (5 bases). The CDR3 loop spans 15 amino acids. The V end lost 0 bases, the J end lost 4 bases, and 12 bases lay between the germline ends. From germline, CDR1 is MNHEY and CDR2 SVGAGI. CDR3 in amino acids: CASSYSGGGGTEAFF. For the CDR3, the DNA is TGTGCCAGCAGTTACTCGGGGGGTGGAGGCACTGAAGCTTTCTTT.

The rearrangement joins TRBV12-3 or TRBV12-4 to TRBJ1-1; a weak D match, TRBD1 (5 bases). The CDR3 runs 14 residues. Trimming took off 4 bases at V and 5 bases at J, with 14 bases between the two ends. CDR3 bases: TGTGCCAGCAGTTCGCAGGGCTGGGGGACTGAAGCTTTCTTT. It codes for CASSSQGWGTEAFF.

The chain carries TRBV5-1 and TRBJ2-3; no clear D gene. The CDR3 is 13 residues long. V was cut by 0 bases and J by 8 bases, with 10 bases left in between. Germline V CDR1 and CDR2: SGHRS, YFSETQ. CDR3 nucleotides: TGCGCCAGCAGCTTGGCAGCCACGGGTACGCAGTATTTT. Protein: CASSLAATGTQYF.

This chain uses TRBV20-1 with TRBJ2-1; no reliable D call. With 3 bases removed from V and 0 bases from J, the gap between germline ends came to 12 bases. The CDR3 covers 15 residues. The germline V gene encodes CDR1 DFQATT and CDR2 SNEGSKA (reference sequence). This CDR3 reads CSARARNHSYNEQFF. In DNA, the CDR3 is TGCAGTGCTAGGGCAAGGAACCACTCCTACAATGAGCAGTTCTTC.

This clonotype was counted only a few times. This sequence joins TRBV20-1 and TRBJ2-5; 9 bases align to TRBD2. This CDR3 is built from 15 residues. The junction had 10 bases not matched to a gene; V was cut back by 3 bases and J by 5 bases. Germline CDR1 and CDR2: DFQATT and SNEGSKA (reference sequence). CDR3 protein: CSAREMRGGRETQYF. DNA for the CDR3: TGCAGTGCTAGGGAAATGCGGGGGGGCCGTGAGACCCAGTACTTC.

This clonotype was seen a few times. The V gene is TRBV20-1, the J gene TRBJ2-5; D is uncertain. V was trimmed by 3 bases and J by 7 bases, leaving 9 bases between them. The CDR3 is made up of 11 amino acids. Germline V gives CDR1 DFQATT, CDR2 SNEGSKA (reference sequence). The CDR3 coding sequence is TGCAGTGCTAGTTCCTTGGGGACCCAGTACTTC. It translates to CSASSLGTQYF.

This chain connects TRBV5-1 to TRBJ2-7; D may be TRBD1 (6 bases). The germline V and J ends were trimmed by 0 bases and 5 bases, with 12 bases remaining between them. CDR1 SGHRS and CDR2 YFSETQ come from the germline V gene. This CDR3 contains 14 residues. The CDR3 region is CASSLVGGSNEQYF. In DNA form, the CDR3 reads TGCGCCAGCAGCTTGGTAGGGGGATCTAACGAGCAGTACTTC.

V is TRBV15 and J is TRBJ2-1; D tentatively fits TRBD1 or TRBD2 (6 bases each). The V end lost 0 bases, the J end lost 9 bases, and 21 bases lay between the germline ends. Germline loops: CDR1 LNHNV, CDR2 YYDKDF (reference sequence). The CDR3 length is 17 residues. The CDR3 here is CATSREKVRGRSSEQFF. The CDR3 DNA reads TGTGCCACCAGCAGAGAGAAGGTTAGGGGGAGGAGTAGTGAGCAGTTCTTC. The whole variable domain, filled in from reference TRBV15 and TRBJ2-1, reads DAMVIQNPRYQVTQFGKPVTLSCSQTLNHNVMYWYQQKSSQAPKLLFHYYDKDFNNEADTPDNFQSRRPNTSFCFLDIRSPGLGDTAMYLCATSREKVRGRSSEQFFGPGTRLTVL.

This chain joins TRBV3-1 and TRBJ2-5; TRBD2 matches 13 bases. V shed 4 bases and J 3 bases; nucleotides not matched to a gene: 5. The CDR3 has 16 residues. CDR1 is LGHDT and CDR2 is YNNKEL in the germline V gene (reference sequence). The CDR3 region has the DNA TGTGCCAGCAGCCCTCTCGGACTAGCGGGAGAAGAGACCCAGTACTTC. It is translated as CASSPLGLAGEETQYF.

The chain combines TRBV24-1 with TRBJ2-1; 9 bases are shared with TRBD2. Germline-derived CDR1 and CDR2 are KGHDR and SFDVKD. The J segment lost 6 bases and the V segment lost 9 bases, leaving 8 bases of the junction unmatched. The CDR3 has 14 amino acids. CDR3 coding DNA: TGTGCCACCCCTAGTAGCGGGAGTAGCAATGAGCAGTTCTTC. This translates into CATPSSGSSNEQFF.

Details on this clonotype: One end of the junction fails to match germline, which may point to a read error. The J gene is TRBJ2-7, the V gene TRBV12-3 or TRBV12-4; TRBD2 might be the D (5 bases). The CDR3 runs to 13 residues. CDR3 nucleotides: TGTGCCAGCAGTCTAGCACAACCCTACGAGCAGTACTTC. Encoded protein: CASSLAQPYEQYF.

The chain uses TRBV6-6 and TRBJ1-1; a weak D match, TRBD1 (6 bases). Germline CDR1 is MNHNY and CDR2 is SVGAGI (reference sequence). Deletions cut 6 bases from V and 10 bases from J, with 18 bases between. The CDR3 is 13 residues long. CDR3 nucleotides: TGTGCCAGCAGCCCCTCCGGGGGGCGGTCAGCTTTCTTT. Protein: CASSPSGGRSAFF.

The chain is built from TRBV15 and TRBJ2-7, with 11 bases fitting TRBD1. The CDR3 covers 15 residues. The V and J ends lost 1 base and 6 bases, in that order; junction bases with no gene match: 5. Germline assignment: CDR1 LNHNV and CDR2 YYDKDF (reference sequence). The CDR3 bases are TGTGCCACCAGCAGAGCCGGGACAGGGGGAGTCGAGCAGTACTTC. Its protein product is CATSRAGTGGVEQYF.

The CDR3 reads CASSLVGGKGETQYF. In DNA, the CDR3 is TGTGCCAGCAGCTTGGTGGGGGGAAAGGGAGAGACCCAGTACTTC. This chain links TRBV7-2 with TRBJ2-5; D is possibly TRBD2 (6 bases). CDR1 and CDR2 (germline): SGHTA, FQGNSA. V shed 3 bases and J shed 4 bases, with 15 bases lying between them. The CDR3 sequence is 15 residues long. The variable domain in full, with the rest retrieved from reference TRBV7-2 and TRBJ2-5, is GAGVSQSPSNKVTEKGKDVELRCDPISGHTALYWYRQSLGQGLEFLIYFQGNSAPDKSGLPSDRFSAERTGGSVSTLTIQRTQQEDSAVYLCASSLVGGKGETQYFGPGTRLLVL.